This TCR beta chain emerged from a study of beta chain features in type 1 diabetes. The sequenced template was cDNA made from the entire isolated RNA. Sequenced by immunoSEQ multiplex PCR; TCRdb stores in-frame clones only, minus some. The sample consists of about 350,000 clones, around 20% of them appearing once. About this clone: Its antigen is still unknown.

Study results and limitations: Patients with type 1 diabetes showed fewer VDJ junction insertions and more deletions. People with Type 1 diabetes carried modestly yet significantly shorter TCRB CDR3s in all four CD4+ subsets.

CDR1 and CDR2 (germline): LNHDA, SQIVND (reference sequence). V gave up 4 bases and J gave up 2 bases, with 4 bases separating them. The CDR3 is 12 residues long. The clonotype comes from a woman aged 18-29 years in good health. V is TRBV19 and J is TRBJ2-3, with D unclear. Sequencing was carried out using naive CD4+ T cells from blood. The CDR3 protein is CASSRLTDTQYF. CDR3 DNA: TGTGCCAGTAGTAGACTCACAGATACGCAGTATTTT.